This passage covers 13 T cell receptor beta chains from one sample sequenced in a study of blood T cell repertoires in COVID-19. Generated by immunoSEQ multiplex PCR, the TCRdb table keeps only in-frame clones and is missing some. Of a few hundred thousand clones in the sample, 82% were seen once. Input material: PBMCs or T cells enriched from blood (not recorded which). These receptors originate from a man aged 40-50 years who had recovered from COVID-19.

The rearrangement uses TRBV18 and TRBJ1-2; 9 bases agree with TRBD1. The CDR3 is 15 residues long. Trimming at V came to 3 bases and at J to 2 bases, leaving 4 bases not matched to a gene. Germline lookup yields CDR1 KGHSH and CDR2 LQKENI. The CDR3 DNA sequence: TGTGCCAGCTCACCCGCCGGGACAGGGAACTATGGCTACACCTTC. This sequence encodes CASSPAGTGNYGYTF.

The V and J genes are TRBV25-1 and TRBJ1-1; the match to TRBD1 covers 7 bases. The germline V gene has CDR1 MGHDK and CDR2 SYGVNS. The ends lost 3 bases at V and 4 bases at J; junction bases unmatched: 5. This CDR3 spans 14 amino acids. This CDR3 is CASSDRQGGTEAFF. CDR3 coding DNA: TGTGCCAGCAGTGATCGACAGGGAGGCACTGAAGCTTTCTTT.

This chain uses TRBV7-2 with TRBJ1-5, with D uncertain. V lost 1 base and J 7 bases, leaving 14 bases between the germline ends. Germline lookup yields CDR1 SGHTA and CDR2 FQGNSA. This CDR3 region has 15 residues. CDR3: CASSLVTGGGQPQHF. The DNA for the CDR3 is TGTGCCAGCAGCTTAGTTACGGGCGGCGGGCAGCCCCAGCATTTT. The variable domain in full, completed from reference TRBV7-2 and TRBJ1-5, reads GAGVSQSPSNKVTEKGKDVELRCDPISGHTALYWYRQSLGQGLEFLIYFQGNSAPDKSGLPSDRFSAERTGGSVSTLTIQRTQQEDSAVYLCASSLVTGGGQPQHFGDGTRLSIL.

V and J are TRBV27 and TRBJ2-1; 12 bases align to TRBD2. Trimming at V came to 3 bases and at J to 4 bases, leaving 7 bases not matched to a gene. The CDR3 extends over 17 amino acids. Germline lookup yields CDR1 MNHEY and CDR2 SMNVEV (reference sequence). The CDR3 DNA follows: TGTGCCAGCAGTTTGTTCCTAGCGGGGGGGAAATACAATGAGCAGTTCTTC. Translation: CASSLFLAGGKYNEQFF.

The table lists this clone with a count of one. CDR3: CASTGGYYEKLFF. CDR3 nucleotides: TGCGCCAGCACGGGAGGGTACTATGAAAAACTGTTTTTT. V and J are TRBV10-2 and TRBJ1-4; D unclear. CDR3 length equals 13 residues. V lost 7 bases and J 6 bases, leaving 12 bases between the germline ends. Looked up from germline, CDR1 is WSHSY and CDR2 is SAAADI.

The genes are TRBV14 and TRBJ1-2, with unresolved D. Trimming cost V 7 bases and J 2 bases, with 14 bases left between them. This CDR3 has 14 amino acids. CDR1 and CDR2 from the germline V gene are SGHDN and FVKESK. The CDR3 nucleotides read TGTGCCAGCACCAGAGGTACGGCGAACTATGGCTACACCTTC. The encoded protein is CASTRGTANYGYTF. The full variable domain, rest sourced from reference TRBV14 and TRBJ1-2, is EAGVTQFPSHSVIEKGQTVTLRCDPISGHDNLYWYRRVMGKEIKFLLHFVKESKQDESGMPNNRFLAERTGGTYSTLKVQPAELEDSGVYFCASTRGTANYGYTFGSGTRLTVV.

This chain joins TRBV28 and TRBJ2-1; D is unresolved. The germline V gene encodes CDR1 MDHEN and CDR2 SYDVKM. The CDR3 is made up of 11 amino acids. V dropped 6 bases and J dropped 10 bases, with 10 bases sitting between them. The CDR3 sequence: CASSLSWEQFF. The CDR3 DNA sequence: TGTGCCAGCAGCTTGAGTTGGGAGCAGTTCTTC.

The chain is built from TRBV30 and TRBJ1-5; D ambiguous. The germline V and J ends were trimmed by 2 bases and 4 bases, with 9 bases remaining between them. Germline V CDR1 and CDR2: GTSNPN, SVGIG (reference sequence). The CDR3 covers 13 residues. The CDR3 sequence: CAWSPRLNQPQHF. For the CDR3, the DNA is TGTGCCTGGAGTCCGCGATTGAATCAGCCCCAGCATTTT.

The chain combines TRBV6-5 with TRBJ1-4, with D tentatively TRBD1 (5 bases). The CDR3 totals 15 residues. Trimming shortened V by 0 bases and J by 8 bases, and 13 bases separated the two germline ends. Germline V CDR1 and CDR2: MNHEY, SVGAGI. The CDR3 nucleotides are TGTGCCAGCAGTTACTCGCGTCAGGGCGCCGAAAAACTGTTTTTT. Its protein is CASSYSRQGAEKLFF.

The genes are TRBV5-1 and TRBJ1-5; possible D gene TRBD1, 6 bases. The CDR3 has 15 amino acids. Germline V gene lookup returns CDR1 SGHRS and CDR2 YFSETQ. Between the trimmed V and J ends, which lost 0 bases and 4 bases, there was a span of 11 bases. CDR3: CASSLGTGKNQPQHF. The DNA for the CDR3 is TGCGCCAGCAGCTTGGGAACAGGGAAAAATCAGCCCCAGCATTTT.

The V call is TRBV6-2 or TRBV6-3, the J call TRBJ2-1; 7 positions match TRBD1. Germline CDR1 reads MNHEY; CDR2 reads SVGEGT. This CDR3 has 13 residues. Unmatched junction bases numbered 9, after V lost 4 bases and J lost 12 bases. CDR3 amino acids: CASSSGQWAWQFF. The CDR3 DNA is TGTGCCAGCAGTTCGGGACAGTGGGCTTGGCAGTTCTTC.

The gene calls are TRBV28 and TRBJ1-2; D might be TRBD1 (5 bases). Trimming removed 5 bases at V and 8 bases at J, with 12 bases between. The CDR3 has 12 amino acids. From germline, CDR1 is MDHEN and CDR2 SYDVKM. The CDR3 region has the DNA TGTGCCAGCAGTCCCCGACAGTTGGGCTACACCTTC. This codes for CASSPRQLGYTF.

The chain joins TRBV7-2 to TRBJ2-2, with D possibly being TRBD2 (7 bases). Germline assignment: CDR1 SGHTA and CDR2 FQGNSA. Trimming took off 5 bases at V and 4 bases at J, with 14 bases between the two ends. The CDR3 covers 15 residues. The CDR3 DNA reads TGTGCCAGCAGCGATCGGGGGGCGGGCACCGGGGAGCTGTTTTTT. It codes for CASSDRGAGTGELFF.